Listed here are 15 T cell receptor beta chains from one sample, sequenced in a study of technical replicates of blood from several donors. The repertoire was sequenced with immunoSEQ multiplex PCR; TCRdb's copy has only in-frame clones and lacks some. This table has some 93,000 clones, 95% appearing once. Sequenced sample: T cells isolated from PBMCs. All receptors come from a human donor in good health.

The chain is built from TRBV5-1 and TRBJ2-7; 11 bases fit TRBD2. The CDR3 is 16 amino acids. CDR1 and CDR2 (germline): SGHRS, YFSETQ. Unmatched junction bases numbered 6, after V lost 2 bases and J lost 2 bases. CDR3 DNA sequence: TGCGCCAGCAGCTTTCTAGCGGGGGGAACTCCCTACGAGCAGTACTTC. Its translation is CASSFLAGGTPYEQYF.

V usage is TRBV11-1 and J usage is TRBJ2-7; D ambiguous. From germline, CDR1 is SGHAT and CDR2 FQDESV (reference sequence). The CDR3 covers 15 residues. V gave up 5 bases and J gave up 6 bases, with 20 bases separating them. The CDR3 region has the DNA TGTGCCAGCAGCATCTTTAGTGGGCAGGCTGGCGAGCAGTACTTC. It translates to CASSIFSGQAGEQYF.

The rearrangement uses TRBV6-5 and TRBJ1-5; 8 positions match TRBD1. The length of the CDR3 is 15 residues. CDR1 is MNHEY and CDR2 is SVGAGI in the germline V gene. V was clipped by 6 bases and J by 1 base; unmatched bases: 5. In DNA form, the CDR3 reads TGTGCCAGCAGCCAACGACAGGGGAGCAATCAGCCCCAGCATTTT. Translation: CASSQRQGSNQPQHF.

J is TRBJ2-7 and V is TRBV19; possibly TRBD2 for D (6 bases). The length of the CDR3 is 16 residues. Germline V gives CDR1 LNHDA, CDR2 SQIVND (reference sequence). V was clipped by 3 bases and J by 2 bases, with 17 bases between them. This CDR3 is CASSIPASAHPYEQYF. The DNA for the CDR3 is TGTGCCAGTAGTATTCCCGCTAGCGCCCATCCCTACGAGCAGTACTTC. Filled out from reference TRBV19 and TRBJ2-7, the complete variable domain reads DGGITQSPKYLFRKEGQNVTLSCEQNLNHDAMYWYRQDPGQGLRLIYYSQIVNDFQKGDIAEGYSVSREKKESFPLTVTSAQKNPTAFYLCASSIPASAHPYEQYFGPGTRLTVT.

V gene TRBV5-4 combines with J gene TRBJ1-1; D is unresolved. This CDR3 has 11 amino acids. The germline V and J ends were trimmed by 0 bases and 9 bases, with 6 bases remaining between them. CDR1 and CDR2 from the germline V gene are SGHNT and YYREEE (reference sequence). The DNA of the CDR3 is TGTGCCAGCAGCTTGGGAGTTCAAGCTTTCTTT. This sequence encodes CASSLGVQAFF.

The chain uses TRBV19 and TRBJ2-3; possible D gene TRBD1, 5 bases. CDR1 is LNHDA and CDR2 is SQIVND in the germline V gene (reference sequence). V was shortened by 1 base and J by 4 bases, with 6 bases between the two germline ends. CDR3 length: 13 residues. The CDR3 region is CASSIGGADTQYF. The CDR3 DNA follows: TGTGCCAGTAGTATAGGGGGCGCAGATACGCAGTATTTT. Supplemented by reference TRBV19 and TRBJ2-3, the full variable domain reads DGGITQSPKYLFRKEGQNVTLSCEQNLNHDAMYWYRQDPGQGLRLIYYSQIVNDFQKGDIAEGYSVSREKKESFPLTVTSAQKNPTAFYLCASSIGGADTQYFGPGTRLTVL.

The chain joins TRBV5-1 to TRBJ1-6; D may be TRBD1 (5 bases). The CDR3 contains 15 residues. Germline-derived CDR1 and CDR2 are SGHRS and YFSETQ. Trimming removed 0 bases from V and 7 bases from J, with 11 bases in between. The CDR3 bases are TGCGCCAGCAGCTTGGCCGGGACTGACAATTCACCCCTCCACTTT. Amino acids: CASSLAGTDNSPLHF. The full variable domain, its missing parts supplied by reference TRBV5-1 and TRBJ1-6, is KAGVTQTPRYLIKTRGQQVTLSCSPISGHRSVSWYQQTPGQGLQFLFEYFSETQRNKGNFPGRFSGRQFSNSRSEMNVSTLELGDSALYLCASSLAGTDNSPLHFGNGTRLTVT.

This chain joins TRBV10-2 and TRBJ2-1; D unresolved. The V end was cut by 3 bases, the J end by 4 bases, with 7 bases between. Germline CDR1 WSHSY, CDR2 SAAADI. The CDR3 length is 13 residues. The CDR3: CASSEGEYNEQFF. In DNA, the CDR3 is TGCGCCAGCAGTGAAGGAGAATACAATGAGCAGTTCTTC.

As DNA, the CDR3 is TGTGCCAGCAGCCAAGGGACTCACTATGGCTACACCTTC. Translating gives CASSQGTHYGYTF. This chain uses TRBV6-5 with TRBJ1-2; maybe TRBD1 (5 bases). Per germline, CDR1 MNHEY and CDR2 SVGAGI. There are 13 residues in the CDR3. V shed 6 bases and J shed 3 bases, with 11 bases lying between them.

The chain combines TRBV7-9 with TRBJ1-5; D gene ambiguous. This CDR3 is built from 14 residues. Per germline, CDR1 SEHNR and CDR2 FQNEAQ (reference sequence). Trimming removed 3 bases at V and 3 bases at J, with 9 bases between. CDR3 DNA sequence: TGTGCCAGCAGCTTGGGCCAGCCCAATCAGCCCCAGCATTTT. It encodes CASSLGQPNQPQHF. The variable domain in full, completed from reference TRBV7-9 and TRBJ1-5, reads DTGVSQNPRHKITKRGQNVTFRCDPISEHNRLYWYRQTLGQGPEFLTYFQNEAQLEKSRLLSDRFSAERPKGSFSTLEIQRTEQGDSAMYLCASSLGQPNQPQHFGDGTRLSIL.

The chain joins TRBV4-1 to TRBJ2-3; TRBD2 agrees at 10 bases. There are 16 residues in the CDR3. Germline CDR1 MGHRA, CDR2 YSYEKL. The V and J ends lost 1 base and 3 bases, in that order; junction bases with no gene match: 4. The CDR3 sequence: CASSQVLAGPTDTQYF. The CDR3 region has the DNA TGCGCCAGCAGCCAAGTACTAGCGGGGCCAACAGATACGCAGTATTTT.

The chain couples TRBV10-1 to TRBJ2-2; 7 nucleotides align to TRBD1. From germline, CDR1 is WNHNN and CDR2 SYGVQD (reference sequence). CDR3 length: 16 amino acids. With 3 bases clipped from V and 5 bases from J, the junction kept 9 bases outside the gene matches. The CDR3, as DNA: TGCGCCAGCAGTGAAGGGGGCGCTTCGCGGACCGGGGAGCTGTTTTTT. It translates to CASSEGGASRTGELFF.

V usage is TRBV28 and J usage is TRBJ1-2, with 7 bases that match TRBD1. The trim removed 2 bases at V and 7 bases at J, leaving 13 bases unmatched. The CDR3 totals 16 residues. CDR1 is MDHEN, CDR2 SYDVKM, per germline. The CDR3 DNA follows: TGTGCCAGCAGTTTAGGGGACAGTTACGTGTCCGGTGGCTACACCTTC. Protein: CASSLGDSYVSGGYTF.

The chain is built from TRBV4-1 and TRBJ2-5; D uncertain. Deletions cut 1 base from V and 2 bases from J, with 5 bases between. CDR1 and CDR2 (germline): MGHRA, YSYEKL. The CDR3 is 13 residues long. The CDR3 spells CASSQVQQETQYF. Here the CDR3 DNA reads TGCGCCAGCAGCCAAGTACAGCAAGAGACCCAGTACTTC.

The V gene is TRBV7-9, the J gene TRBJ1-3, with a tentative D call TRBD1 (5 bases). The CDR3 sequence is 15 residues long. Per germline, CDR1 SEHNR and CDR2 FQNEAQ (reference sequence). Trimming removed 2 bases at V and 0 bases at J, with 8 bases between. The chain's CDR3 is CASSLPTVSGNTIYF. In DNA form, the CDR3 reads TGTGCCAGCAGCTTACCGACAGTCTCTGGAAACACCATATATTTT.